The present TCR beta chain was sequenced within a study of blood T cell repertoires in COVID-19. Across the study: Specimens from acute and convalescent COVID-19 originated in the United States, Italy and Spain. Sources were T cells, B-cell-depleted T cells, or PBMCs; the material itself was cDNA or gDNA.

In the study's own analysis: Quantification of nucleated cells was approximated via reference gene primer amplification. The data were produced by immunoSEQ multiplex PCR, yet TCRdb's version contains in-frame clones alone and is incomplete. The V and J calls and the clone size are those of that table, but D and trimming were determined from the DNA. The data show roughly 170,000 clones, approximately 87% seen once. The germline V gene encodes CDR1 SGHVS and CDR2 FNYEAQ. This CDR3 is built from 15 residues. The V segment lost 4 bases and the J segment 6 bases; nucleotides outside the gene matches: 7.

Sequencing input: peripheral blood. The clonotype comes from a woman younger than 35 who had recovered from COVID-19. The chain couples TRBV7-6 to TRBJ1-2; 11 bases are a match to TRBD1. The CDR3 loop is CASSSTPGQGDGYTF. In DNA, the CDR3 is TGTGCCAGCAGCTCGACCCCGGGACAGGGGGATGGCTACACCTTC.